What follows are 30 T cell receptor beta chains derived from one specimen sequenced in a study of shared T cell receptors in the human thymus. Clones were sequenced by immunoSEQ multiplex PCR, and TCRdb holds only the in-frame ones, with some missing. Of about 610,000 clones in the sample, roughly 90% were seen once. These same records also appear under a second study, on human thymus T cells.

The specimen sequenced was thymocytes. The receptors come from a boy younger than two with a congenital heart defect.

This clone was detected a few times. The chain couples TRBV4-3 to TRBJ2-7, with D unclear. V shed 1 base and J shed 3 bases, with 13 bases lying between them. Germline assignment: CDR1 LGHNA and CDR2 YSLEER. The length of the CDR3 is 15 residues. The CDR3 region has the DNA TGCGCCAGCAGCCAAGGATCGGCGGTCGGCTACGAGCAGTACTTC. It codes for CASSQGSAVGYEQYF.

This rearrangement joins TRBV30 to TRBJ2-3, with 9 nucleotides matching TRBD2. Trimming removed 3 bases from V and 2 bases from J; junction bases left unmatched: 3. Per germline, CDR1 GTSNPN and CDR2 SVGIG (reference sequence). This CDR3 comprises 14 residues. DNA of the CDR3: TGTGCCTGGAGAACTAGCGGGTACACAGATACGCAGTATTTT. Its protein product is CAWRTSGYTDTQYF.

The V and J genes are TRBV30 and TRBJ1-1; D remains ambiguous. Trimming took 4 bases from V and 0 from J, leaving 9 bases between them. The CDR3 spans 13 residues. CDR1 is GTSNPN, CDR2 SVGIG, per germline (reference sequence). Written as DNA, the CDR3 is TGTGCCTGGATACAACAGATGAACACTGAAGCTTTCTTT. This gives the protein CAWIQQMNTEAFF.

Concerning this clone itself: This specimen includes other DNA sequences encoding the same CDR3. V and J are TRBV18 and TRBJ2-3; a possible D gene is TRBD2 (5 bases). Trimming shortened V by 2 bases and J by 6 bases, and 6 bases separated the two germline ends. The germline V gene encodes CDR1 KGHSH and CDR2 LQKENI. This CDR3 is 12 amino acids long. CDR3: CASSPGGDTQYF. In nucleotides, the CDR3 is TGTGCCAGCTCACCAGGCGGGGATACGCAGTATTTT.

This clone was observed a few times. This rearrangement joins TRBV5-4 to TRBJ2-7; 7 positions agree with TRBD2. The CDR3 runs 16 residues. Germline CDR1 and CDR2: SGHNT and YYREEE (reference sequence). V was clipped by 4 bases and J by 4 bases; unmatched bases: 14. The CDR3 DNA follows: TGTGCCAGCAGCCGCGGAGGTCGCGGGAGATCTTACGAGCAGTACTTC. This encodes CASSRGGRGRSYEQYF.

CDR3 sequence: CASRGHPAKNIQYF. The CDR3 nucleotides read TGTGCCAGCAGGGGACATCCAGCCAAAAACATTCAGTACTTC. The gene calls are TRBV6-5 and TRBJ2-4; D perhaps matches TRBD1 (6 bases). The V and J ends lost 6 bases and 0 bases respectively, with 9 bases between them. Looked up from germline, CDR1 is MNHEY and CDR2 is SVGAGI. This CDR3 comprises 14 residues.

In this sample, this clone turned up a few times. V usage is TRBV19 and J usage is TRBJ2-3, with TRBD1 identical over 7 bases. The germline gives CDR1 LNHDA, CDR2 SQIVND (reference sequence). Trimming removed 6 bases from V and 3 bases from J; junction bases left unmatched: 9. The CDR3 consists of 15 residues. CDR3 region: CASRSTDRDTDTQYF. The CDR3 DNA follows: TGTGCCAGTAGATCCACCGACAGGGATACAGATACGCAGTATTTT.

J is TRBJ2-4 and V is TRBV4-2; 9 bases are shared with TRBD1. The junction had 12 bases not matched to a gene; V was cut back by 2 bases and J by 1 base. The CDR3 length is 19 residues. Germline lookup yields CDR1 LGHNA and CDR2 YNFKEQ. CDR3: CASSQNRPGQGRAKNIQYF. CDR3 in DNA: TGTGCCAGCAGCCAAAACCGACCGGGACAGGGTCGGGCCAAAAACATTCAGTACTTC.

The chain links TRBV29-1 to TRBJ2-5; 7 bases align to TRBD2. Germline-derived CDR1 and CDR2 are SQVTM and ANQGSEA. Trimming removed 3 bases from V and 3 bases from J; junction bases left unmatched: 7. This CDR3 is built from 14 residues. This CDR3 reads CSVEGLFRKETQYF. The CDR3 nucleotides read TGCAGCGTTGAGGGACTATTTAGAAAAGAGACCCAGTACTTC.

As to this clone: The junction departs from the called germline gene at one end, perhaps through a read error. This rearrangement joins TRBV4-1 to TRBJ2-7; TRBD2 matches at 14 bases. The CDR3 spans 16 residues. From germline, CDR1 is MGHRA and CDR2 YSYEKL. The CDR3 is CASSPIGTSGSAERYF. For the CDR3, the DNA is TGCGCCAGCAGCCCCATAGGGACTAGCGGGAGCGCCGAGCGGTACTTC.

This chain joins TRBV12-5 and TRBJ2-2; possibly TRBD1 for D (8 bases). Germline V lookup: CDR1 LGHNT, CDR2 FRNRAP. V lost 6 bases and J lost 7, with 18 bases in between. The CDR3 totals 15 residues. The CDR3 region is CASGTGGDRGGELFF. The CDR3 nucleotides are TGTGCTAGTGGCACAGGGGGGGACCGGGGCGGGGAGCTGTTTTTT.

The rearrangement uses TRBV2 and TRBJ2-7; 7 nucleotides line up with TRBD2. Germline-derived CDR1 and CDR2 are SNHLY and FYNNEI. This CDR3 region has 15 residues. With 0 bases clipped from V and 0 bases from J, the junction kept 2 bases outside the gene matches. For the CDR3, the DNA is TGTGCCAGCAGTGAAGCAGGGAGGGCCTCCTACGAGCAGTACTTC. Its translation is CASSEAGRASYEQYF.

The rearrangement uses TRBV10-3 and TRBJ1-4, with 7 bases that match TRBD1. V lost 2 bases, J lost 2 bases, and 2 bases stayed unmatched. Germline V gene data show CDR1 as ENHRY and CDR2 as SYGVKD. This CDR3 is built from 15 residues. The CDR3 bases are TGTGCCATCAGTGAGGAGGGGGCGACTAATGAAAAACTGTTTTTT. It codes for CAISEEGATNEKLFF.

V is TRBV2 and J is TRBJ1-5; 7 bases are shared with TRBD1. The germline CDR1 and CDR2 sequences are SNHLY and FYNNEI. This CDR3 spans 20 amino acids. Trimming cost V 0 bases and J 7 bases; bases outside gene matches: 21. The CDR3 DNA is TGTGCCAGCAGTGAAGCGAGATCCGGCCCCAGGGGGGCGGAATCGCAGCCCCAGCATTTT. Its translation: CASSEARSGPRGAESQPQHF.

A single count supports this clone. V usage is TRBV4-3 and J usage is TRBJ1-1; TRBD1 matches at 8 bases. Germline V gene sequence: CDR1 LGHNA, CDR2 YSLEER. V was pared by 5 bases and J by 0 bases, with 5 bases of the junction left unmatched. The CDR3 totals 15 residues. The CDR3 is CASSSGQGMNTEAFF. For the CDR3, the DNA is TGCGCCAGCAGCTCTGGACAGGGAATGAACACTGAAGCTTTCTTT.

This chain links TRBV4-1 with TRBJ1-4, with TRBD1 as a possible D gene (6 bases). CDR1 is MGHRA, CDR2 YSYEKL, per germline. This CDR3 contains 16 residues. Trimming left V 0 bases short and J 7 bases short, with 15 bases between. The DNA of the CDR3 is TGCGCCAGCAGCCAAGATGAGGCAACAGGGAGTGAAAAACTGTTTTTT. Translating gives CASSQDEATGSEKLFF.

The gene calls are TRBV5-6 and TRBJ1-2, with D maybe TRBD1 (6 bases). The CDR3 spans 16 residues. Trimming stripped 1 base from V and 4 bases from J, with 17 bases between. Per germline, CDR1 SGHDT and CDR2 YYEEEE. The DNA of the CDR3 is TGTGCCAGCAGCTTGAAATTTGGTAGGGGGAGCTATGGCTACACCTTC. Translated, it gives CASSLKFGRGSYGYTF.

The chain couples TRBV11-2 to TRBJ2-2, with 8 bases lining up with TRBD1. The CDR3 is 15 residues long. Trimming took 5 bases from V and 5 from J; bases not matched to a gene: 7. CDR1 is SGHAT and CDR2 is FQNNGV in the germline V gene. CDR3 sequence reads: CASSPQGAGTGELFF. In DNA form, the CDR3 reads TGTGCCAGCAGCCCTCAGGGGGCTGGAACCGGGGAGCTGTTTTTT.

This chain links TRBV4-1 with TRBJ2-2; 12 bases are a match to TRBD2. With V trimmed by 0 bases and J by 5 bases, 10 bases remained unmatched. Germline-derived CDR1 and CDR2 are MGHRA and YSYEKL. CDR3 length: 19 residues. This chain's CDR3 is CASSQDAASGRARTGELFF. The CDR3 nucleotides are TGCGCCAGCAGCCAAGATGCGGCTAGCGGGAGGGCCCGGACCGGGGAGCTGTTTTTT.

This CDR3 is CSVVAGQQGGLFF. CDR3 nucleotide sequence: TGCAGCGTTGTCGCGGGACAACAGGGGGGACTGTTTTTT. V and J are TRBV29-1 and TRBJ1-4, with 8 bases lining up with TRBD1. The CDR3 totals 13 residues. Germline V gene sequence: CDR1 SQVTM, CDR2 ANQGSEA. The junction had 11 bases not matched to a gene; V was cut back by 4 bases and J by 13 bases.

The chain uses TRBV28 and TRBJ2-5; 10 bases match TRBD2. Germline values: CDR1 MDHEN, CDR2 SYDVKM. V shed 3 bases and J 5 bases; nucleotides not matched to a gene: 12. The CDR3 runs to 17 residues. The CDR3 is CASSFNGASGRGETQYF. CDR3 coding DNA: TGTGCCAGCAGTTTTAACGGGGCTAGCGGGAGAGGGGAGACCCAGTACTTC.

This sequence joins TRBV12-5 and TRBJ2-7; 9 bases agree with TRBD2. This CDR3 has 18 residues. V was pared by 7 bases and J by 6 bases, with 22 bases of the junction left unmatched. Germline assignment: CDR1 LGHNT and CDR2 FRNRAP. The CDR3 protein is CASASKPTSGPGLSEQYF. The CDR3 nucleotides read TGTGCTAGTGCCTCAAAACCAACTAGCGGGCCTGGCCTGAGCGAGCAGTACTTC.

CDR3 protein: CASSLTIGTETNEKLFF. CDR3 in DNA: TGTGCCAGCAGTTTAACGATAGGGACAGAAACTAATGAAAAACTGTTTTTT. The chain is built from TRBV28 and TRBJ1-4; TRBD1 aligns across 7 bases. Germline-derived CDR1 and CDR2 are MDHEN and SYDVKM. V was pared by 2 bases and J by 1 base, with 7 bases of the junction left unmatched. The CDR3 is 17 residues long.

This sequence joins TRBV6-4 and TRBJ2-3, with D perhaps TRBD2 (5 bases). CDR3 length: 16 amino acids. The V gene lost 5 bases and the J gene lost 1 base, with 16 bases spanning the gap. The germline V gene encodes CDR1 MRHNA and CDR2 SNTAGT. The CDR3 nucleotides read TGTGCCAGCAGTTCACGCGAAGGGAGTGGCACAGATACGCAGTATTTT. It codes for CASSSREGSGTDTQYF.

The table lists this clone with a count of one. V usage is TRBV27 and J usage is TRBJ2-1, with a tentative D call TRBD1 (6 bases). CDR1 and CDR2 from the germline V gene are MNHEY and SMNVEV (reference sequence). Trimming took off 5 bases at V and 4 bases at J, with 15 bases between the two ends. This CDR3 comprises 15 residues. The CDR3 DNA reads TGTGCCAGCAGTCTTACTAGAGGGGGATACAATGAGCAGTTCTTC. Translating it yields CASSLTRGGYNEQFF.

The rearrangement joins TRBV7-2 to TRBJ2-2, with 7 bases lining up with TRBD1. The germline V gene has CDR1 SGHTA and CDR2 FQGNSA. The CDR3 is 18 residues long. After removal of 8 bases from V and 4 bases from J, the junction contained 19 bases not matched to a gene. The CDR3 loop reads CASAGVARTGSGTGELFF. DNA for the CDR3: TGTGCCAGCGCAGGAGTGGCAAGGACAGGTTCAGGCACCGGGGAGCTGTTTTTT. Using reference TRBV7-2 and TRBJ2-2 for the parts outside the CDR3, the full variable domain is GAGVSQSPSNKVTEKGKDVELRCDPISGHTALYWYRQSLGQGLEFLIYFQGNSAPDKSGLPSDRFSAERTGGSVSTLTIQRTQQEDSAVYLCASAGVARTGSGTGELFFGEGSRLTVL.

V gene TRBV9 combines with J gene TRBJ2-2, with 14 bases matching TRBD2. Trimming took 0 bases from V and 5 from J; bases not matched to a gene: 3. CDR1 SGDLS and CDR2 YYNGEE come from the germline V gene. The CDR3 is made up of 17 amino acids. CDR3 DNA sequence: TGTGCCAGCAGCGTAGACGGGACTAGCGGGAGAACCGGGGAGCTGTTTTTT. This codes for CASSVDGTSGRTGELFF.

This chain uses TRBV28 with TRBJ2-1; 7 positions match TRBD2. The V gene's germline CDR1 is MDHEN and CDR2 SYDVKM. The CDR3 contains 16 residues. Losses at the gene ends were 5 bases for V and 1 base for J; bases not matched to a gene: 8. CDR3 residues: CASSLRRTSSYNEQFF. In DNA form, the CDR3 reads TGTGCCAGCAGTCTTCGACGGACTAGTTCCTACAATGAGCAGTTCTTC.

The chain is built from TRBV4-2 and TRBJ2-1, with 16 positions matching TRBD2. V gave up 4 bases and J gave up 4 bases; unmatched junction bases: 4. The CDR3 is made up of 17 amino acids. Germline V gene sequence: CDR1 LGHNA, CDR2 YNFKEQ. The CDR3 DNA reads TGTGCCAGCAGCCGCCCGGGACTAGCGGGAGGGTACAATGAGCAGTTCTTC. Translating gives CASSRPGLAGGYNEQFF.

In DNA, the CDR3 is TGTGCCAGCAGTTTAGGACAGCGCAATCAGCCCCAGCATTTT. Encoded protein: CASSLGQRNQPQHF. V and J are TRBV27 and TRBJ1-5; a weak D match, TRBD1 (6 bases). From germline, CDR1 is MNHEY and CDR2 SMNVEV (reference sequence). There are 14 residues in the CDR3. Trimming removed 2 bases at V and 2 bases at J, with 7 bases between.